The rows below give T cell receptor beta chains drawn from one sample of a study of cytomegalovirus exposure and HLA in healthy donors. TCRdb's copy holds only in-frame clones and misses some; the assay was immunoSEQ multiplex PCR. Found here are roughly 200,000 clones, about three quarters of them singletons; the top ten hold 2.7%. The sample comprised PBMCs. These receptors were taken from a woman in her sixties in good health and CMV-seropositive. Both conserved end residues are part of each CDR3. Fields, in order: clone size, V gene, CDR3 length, D gene, J gene, CDR3 protein, CDR3 DNA. The D gene is left open where the match is weak. Some rows have no size entry. The others give once, few or many, or a class for an expanded clone.

-	TRBV19	14	-	TRBJ2-2	CASRRASGTGGLFF	TGTGCCAGTAGAAGGGCTTCGGGCACCGGGGGGCTGTTTTTT
-	TRBV5-1	17	TRBD1	TRBJ1-1	CASSLGQGSEYGTEAFF	TGCGCCAGCAGCTTGGGACAGGGGAGTGAGTATGGCACTGAAGCTTTCTTT
-	TRBV28	12	-	TRBJ1-2	CASSLSQYGYTF	TGTGCCAGCAGTTTGTCCCAGTATGGCTACACCTTC
-	TRBV29-1	15	TRBD2	TRBJ2-2	CSVKGLARNTGELFF	TGCAGCGTCAAAGGACTAGCGAGGAACACCGGGGAGCTGTTTTTT
-	TRBV7-2	13	-	TRBJ2-3	CAARRAGTDTQYF	TGTGCCGCACGCCGAGCTGGCACAGATACGCAGTATTTT
-	TRBV10-3	15	TRBD1	TRBJ1-6	CAISDPGTGVGPLHF	TGTGCCATCAGTGACCCCGGGACAGGGGTGGGACCCCTCCACTTT
-	TRBV4-3	18	TRBD2	TRBJ2-5	CASSQEVPSGGGGETQYF	TGCGCCAGCAGCCAAGAGGTCCCTAGCGGGGGAGGGGGGGAGACCCAGTACTTC
-	TRBV5-1	13	TRBD1	TRBJ1-1	CASRGQGDSEAFF	TGCGCCAGCAGAGGACAGGGAGATTCTGAAGCTTTCTTT
once	TRBV27	16	TRBD1	TRBJ1-1	CASSFQGARVNTEAFF	TGTGCCAGCAGTTTTCAGGGGGCTAGGGTGAACACTGAAGCTTTCTTT
-	TRBV5-6	16	TRBD2	TRBJ2-2	CASRRLAGDVTGELFF	TGTGCCAGCCGGAGACTAGCGGGAGATGTCACCGGGGAGCTGTTTTTT
-	TRBV5-1	13	-	TRBJ1-6	CASSSNWNSPLHF	TGCGCCAGCAGCTCCAACTGGAATTCACCCCTCCACTTT
-	TRBV11-2	16	-	TRBJ2-6	CASSLYGFSGANVLTF	TGTGCCAGCAGCTTATACGGGTTCTCTGGGGCCAACGTCCTGACTTTC
once	TRBV7-7	15	TRBD1	TRBJ2-5	CASSVGGTAQETQYF	TGTGCCAGCAGCGTAGGTGGGACAGCACAAGAGACCCAGTACTTC
-	TRBV30	14	-	TRBJ1-2	CAWRLAGRVYGYTF	TGTGCCTGGAGGTTGGCGGGGAGGGTCTATGGCTACACCTTC
-	TRBV18	15	-	TRBJ2-7	CASSRDTGSRNEQYF	TGTGCCAGCTCTCGCGATACCGGGTCCCGAAACGAGCAGTACTTC
-	TRBV2	16	-	TRBJ2-2	CASSVDSTLSAGELFF	TGTGCCAGCAGTGTAGACTCCACCCTCAGTGCCGGGGAGCTGTTTTTT
once	TRBV5-4	13	TRBD1	TRBJ1-2	CASSTQGVDGYTF	TGTGCCAGCAGCACCCAGGGGGTCGATGGCTACACCTTC
-	TRBV19	12	-	TRBJ2-5	CASVSKGETQYF	TGTGCCAGCGTCAGCAAGGGGGAGACCCAGTACTTC
-	TRBV15	17	TRBD2	TRBJ2-1	CATSRGGSGGRAQVQFF	TGTGCCACCAGCAGGGGGGGCTCGGGCGGGAGGGCCCAGGTGCAGTTCTTC
many	TRBV28	15	TRBD2	TRBJ2-7	CASSPARTSGAEQYF	TGTGCCAGCAGTCCCGCGAGGACTAGCGGAGCGGAGCAGTACTTC
-	TRBV19	15	TRBD2	TRBJ2-7	CASSPIAGLNYEQYF	TGTGCCAGTAGTCCCATAGCGGGATTAAACTACGAGCAGTACTTC
-	TRBV21-1	16	-	TRBJ1-2	CASSPHIRTGGEGYTF	TGTGCCAGCAGCCCTCATATCCGGACAGGGGGCGAGGGCTACACCTTC